This T cell receptor beta chain was identified during a study of identical twins. Per germline, CDR1 SGHRS and CDR2 YFSETQ. Trimming took 3 bases from V and 8 from J; bases not matched to a gene: 6. CDR3 length equals 15 residues. A universal primer binding site was introduced by template switching. The final cDNA contained unique molecular identifiers. TCRdb analysed the 5' RACE reads with MiXCR anew, one entry per CDR3 protein. This table has about 530,000 distinct CDR3 sequences, 13% to 15% appearing once. This clonotype was seen a few times. These same data were also listed under a study on yellow fever vaccine responses in identical twins.

Specimen: CD4+ T cells sorted from blood. The chain carries TRBV5-1 and TRBJ2-1; 12 bases line up with TRBD2. This TCR derives from a woman aged 18-35 years in good health. The CDR3 DNA is TGCGCCAGCAGCTCTAGGACTAGCGGGACGGATGAGCAGTTCTTC. Translation gives CASSSRTSGTDEQFF.